The 20 T cell receptor beta chains below come from one sample, sequenced in a study of cytomegalovirus exposure and HLA in healthy donors (dated by TCRdb to the late 2010s). Libraries were built with the immunoSEQ multiplex PCR assay. For the multiplex PCR, a mixture combining 60 forward primers for TCR Vbeta segments and 13 reverse primers for TCR Jbeta segments was used. TCRdb took over this immuneACCESS table, retaining in-frame rearrangements with V and J assigned. Such tables are incomplete; in checked studies, under half of the missing clones stem from an unresolved V gene, and the remainder is unexplained. This sample comprises 35,000 to 50,000 clones, roughly 80% of them detected only once. The top ten hold 1.4% of the sample. Material: PBMCs. All receptors derive from a man between 25 and 39 years old in good health and CMV-seronegative.

The gene calls are TRBV15 and TRBJ2-3, with 8 bases identical to TRBD2. J gave up 1 base and V 0 bases, and 3 bases lay outside the gene matches. Germline V gene lookup returns CDR1 LNHNV and CDR2 YYDKDF (reference sequence). This CDR3 is 16 amino acids long. The CDR3 loop is CATSRDQAGGTDTQYF. For the CDR3, the DNA is TGTGCCACCAGCAGAGATCAAGCGGGAGGCACAGATACGCAGTATTTT.

The rearrangement links TRBV7-2 to TRBJ2-3, with 9 nucleotides matching TRBD2. The CDR3 totals 15 residues. Per the germline V gene, CDR1 is SGHTA and CDR2 is FQGNSA. V dropped 6 bases and J dropped 4; count of bases not matched to a gene: 8. The CDR3 here is CASSSGTSIPDTQYF. In DNA form, the CDR3 reads TGTGCCAGCAGTTCCGGGACTAGCATCCCAGATACGCAGTATTTT.

This chain joins TRBV19 and TRBJ1-1, with D uncertain. There are 11 residues in the CDR3. Trimming shortened V by 6 bases and J by 3 bases, and 5 bases separated the two germline ends. Looked up from germline, CDR1 is LNHDA and CDR2 is SQIVND (reference sequence). The CDR3 protein is CASRGDTEAFF. The CDR3 DNA sequence: TGTGCCAGTAGGGGAGACACTGAAGCTTTCTTT.

The sample holds a few counts of this clone. The genes are TRBV5-1 and TRBJ1-1; 11 positions match TRBD1. V was pared by 5 bases and J by 0 bases, with 9 bases of the junction left unmatched. Germline V gene data show CDR1 as SGHRS and CDR2 as YFSETQ. The CDR3 has 17 residues. The DNA of the CDR3 is TGCGCCAGCAGGGCCACTTGGACAGGGGGCTTGAACACTGAAGCTTTCTTT. Translated, it gives CASRATWTGGLNTEAFF.

This clone is a singleton in its sample. The J gene is TRBJ2-2, the V gene TRBV7-3, with a possible D match to TRBD1 (5 bases). Trimming removed 5 bases at V and 5 bases at J, with 15 bases between. Germline V gene lookup returns CDR1 SGHTA and CDR2 FQGTGA. The CDR3 covers 15 residues. The DNA for the CDR3 is TGTGCCAGCAGCCCGCACCAGGGTCGGACCGGGGAGCTGTTTTTT. Amino acid sequence: CASSPHQGRTGELFF.

This clone showed up just a few times. The J gene is TRBJ2-7, the V gene TRBV7-9, with D maybe TRBD2 (6 bases). Trimming stripped 3 bases from V and 5 bases from J, with 14 bases between. Germline lookup yields CDR1 SEHNR and CDR2 FQNEAQ (reference sequence). This CDR3 region has 14 residues. CDR3 region: CASSLTGATNEQYF. CDR3 sequence (DNA): TGTGCCAGCAGCTTGACGGGAGCTACCAACGAGCAGTACTTC.

The chain has TRBV7-2 and TRBJ2-7, with 10 bases fitting TRBD2. Trimming cost V 3 bases and J 4 bases; bases outside gene matches: 6. In germline, CDR1 is SGHTA, CDR2 FQGNSA. CDR3 length: 15 residues. The CDR3 loop reads CASSLGLALNYEQYF. The CDR3 coding sequence is TGTGCCAGCAGCTTGGGACTAGCGTTGAATTACGAGCAGTACTTC.

The J gene is TRBJ2-4, the V gene TRBV5-3; 7 bases agree with TRBD2. TRBV5-3 is assigned to the ORF class and has an uncertain function. The length of the CDR3 is 17 residues. Trimming removed 3 bases from V and 3 bases from J; junction bases left unmatched: 12. CDR3 sequence: CARSYEAGVWVKNIQYF. The CDR3 DNA follows: TGTGCCAGAAGCTACGAGGCGGGAGTGTGGGTCAAAAACATTCAGTACTTC.

V is TRBV6-1 and J is TRBJ2-7; 9 bases map to TRBD1. The germline CDR1 and CDR2 sequences are MNHNS and SASEGT. The CDR3 is 16 residues long. V lost 0 bases, J lost 1 base, and 4 bases stayed unmatched. CDR3: CASSEASGTGSYEQYF. The CDR3 nucleotides read TGTGCCAGCAGTGAAGCTTCCGGGACAGGGTCCTACGAGCAGTACTTC.

This clone was found once. The chain joins TRBV7-2 to TRBJ2-3; 7 positions match TRBD2. From germline, CDR1 is SGHTA and CDR2 FQGNSA. This CDR3 region has 17 residues. Germline trimming cut 5 bases from V and 0 bases from J; bases unmatched to any gene: 11. CDR3 protein: CASSPQRTSHSTDTQYF. CDR3 coding DNA: TGTGCCAGCAGCCCCCAAAGGACTAGTCACAGCACAGATACGCAGTATTTT.

The chain couples TRBV7-9 to TRBJ2-2; TRBD2 aligns across 7 bases. This CDR3 has 18 amino acids. CDR1 and CDR2 from the germline V gene are SEHNR and FQNEAQ (reference sequence). V trimming: 3 bases; J trimming: 4 bases; junction bases outside the gene matches: 14. This chain's CDR3 is CASSFLWEGPVITGELFF. CDR3 nucleotides: TGTGCCAGCAGCTTCTTATGGGAGGGCCCTGTAATCACCGGGGAGCTGTTTTTT.

The CDR3 DNA reads TGTGCCAGCTCACCCTTGCAGGATGACAATGAGCAGTTCTTC. Protein: CASSPLQDDNEQFF. This chain uses TRBV18 with TRBJ2-1; no clear D gene. The CDR3 runs to 14 residues. Trimming cost V 3 bases and J 5 bases, with 11 bases left between them. Germline loops: CDR1 KGHSH, CDR2 LQKENI.

V usage is TRBV5-3 and J usage is TRBJ2-7; TRBD1 matches 7 bases. TRBV5-3 carries the ORF label, with uncertain function. J gave up 3 bases and V 2 bases, and 8 bases lay outside the gene matches. This CDR3 has 15 residues. Here the CDR3 reads CARSLPGQPGYEQYF. The DNA for the CDR3 is TGTGCCAGAAGCTTACCGGGACAGCCAGGCTACGAGCAGTACTTC.

This chain connects TRBV18 to TRBJ2-1; the D is unclear. Germline lookup yields CDR1 KGHSH and CDR2 LQKENI. Trimming took 3 bases from V and 0 from J, leaving 9 bases between them. The CDR3 contains 15 residues. The CDR3 here is CASSPRRSSYNEQFF. In nucleotides, the CDR3 is TGTGCCAGCTCACCCCGGCGGAGCTCCTACAATGAGCAGTTCTTC.

V usage is TRBV18 and J usage is TRBJ1-6; possible D gene TRBD1, 6 bases. V lost 2 bases and J lost 5, with 10 bases in between. This CDR3 spans 15 amino acids. Germline loops: CDR1 KGHSH, CDR2 LQKENI. This CDR3 reads CASSPARGNNSPLHF. DNA for the CDR3: TGTGCCAGCTCACCAGCCAGGGGTAATAATTCACCCCTCCACTTT.

There are a few counts of this clone. The chain has TRBV27 and TRBJ2-3; 7 bases line up with TRBD2. Per germline, CDR1 MNHEY and CDR2 SMNVEV (reference sequence). J was trimmed by 5 bases and V by 3 bases; bases with no gene match: 8. The length of the CDR3 is 15 residues. The CDR3 spells CASSFVAGELDTQYF. The CDR3, as DNA: TGTGCCAGCAGTTTCGTTGCGGGAGAGTTAGATACGCAGTATTTT.

The sample holds a few counts of this clone. The rearrangement uses TRBV9 and TRBJ2-1; 11 bases are a match to TRBD2. Per the germline V gene, CDR1 is SGDLS and CDR2 is YYNGEE. V gave up 6 bases and J gave up 0 bases; unmatched junction bases: 2. The length of the CDR3 is 15 residues. The CDR3 region has the DNA TGTGCCAGCATCGGGACTAGCGGCTCCTACAATGAGCAGTTCTTC. This translates into CASIGTSGSYNEQFF.

The rearrangement links TRBV2 to TRBJ1-6; no reliable D call. This CDR3 has 14 residues. V lost 4 bases and J 6 bases, leaving 10 bases between the germline ends. CDR1 is SNHLY and CDR2 is FYNNEI in the germline V gene. CDR3 coding DNA: TGTGCCAGCAGTGTGTCCAGGCCTAATTCACCCCTCCACTTT. Its translation is CASSVSRPNSPLHF.

The rearrangement uses TRBV5-1 and TRBJ1-1; D is possibly TRBD1 (5 bases). The CDR3 totals 13 residues. Deletions cut 3 bases from V and 4 bases from J, with 10 bases between. Germline CDR1 SGHRS, CDR2 YFSETQ. This CDR3 reads CASSYVGGTEAFF. In nucleotides, the CDR3 is TGCGCCAGCAGCTACGTCGGGGGCACTGAAGCTTTCTTT.

The CDR3 bases are TGCAGCGTTAACAGGGGCCTCACAGATACGCAGTATTTT. This codes for CSVNRGLTDTQYF. The V call is TRBV29-1, the J call TRBJ2-3; TRBD1 matches at 7 bases. The J segment lost 2 bases and the V segment lost 5 bases, leaving 4 bases of the junction unmatched. This CDR3 comprises 13 residues. CDR1 SQVTM and CDR2 ANQGSEA come from the germline V gene.